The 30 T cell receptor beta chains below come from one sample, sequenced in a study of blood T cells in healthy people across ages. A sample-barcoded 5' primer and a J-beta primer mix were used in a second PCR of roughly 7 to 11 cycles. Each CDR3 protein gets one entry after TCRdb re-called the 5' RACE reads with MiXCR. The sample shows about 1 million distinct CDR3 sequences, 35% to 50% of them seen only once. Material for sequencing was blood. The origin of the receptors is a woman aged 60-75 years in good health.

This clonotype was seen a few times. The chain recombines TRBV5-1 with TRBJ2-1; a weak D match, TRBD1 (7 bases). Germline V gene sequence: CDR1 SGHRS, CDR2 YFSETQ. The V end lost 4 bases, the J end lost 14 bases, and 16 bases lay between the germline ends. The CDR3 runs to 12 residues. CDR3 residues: CASSPSGGLKFF. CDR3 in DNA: TGCGCCAGCAGCCCCTCAGGGGGACTCAAGTTCTTC. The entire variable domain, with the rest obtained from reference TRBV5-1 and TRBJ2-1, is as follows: KAGVTQTPRYLIKTRGQQVTLSCSPISGHRSVSWYQQTPGQGLQFLFEYFSETQRNKGNFPGRFSGRQFSNSRSEMNVSTLELGDSALYLCASSPSGGLKFFGPGTRLTVL.

CDR3 coding DNA: TGTGCCAGCAGCATAGGGGGTCAAGACCCCTACGAGCAGTACTTC. It yields the protein CASSIGGQDPYEQYF. The V gene is TRBV21-1, the J gene TRBJ2-5; TRBD1, the table's D call, lacks a check against the DNA. TRBJ2-7 matches the DNA end more closely, so the J call is doubtful. TRBV21-1 is tagged as a pseudogene. This CDR3 is built from 15 residues.

The CDR3 DNA sequence: TGTGCCAGCAGCTCCCGACAGGGCCGGATCACCTTC. Its translation: CASSSRQGRITF. This chain links TRBV13 with TRBJ1-2, with 7 bases matching TRBD1. Trimming took 4 bases from V and 13 from J; bases not matched to a gene: 9. Germline CDR1 reads PRHDT; CDR2 reads FYEKMQ (reference sequence). The CDR3 extends over 12 amino acids. The variable domain in full, completed from reference TRBV13 and TRBJ1-2, reads AAGVIQSPRHLIKEKRETATLKCYPIPRHDTVYWYQQGPGQDPQFLISFYEKMQSDKGSIPDRFSAQQFSDYHSELNMSSLELGDSALYFCASSSRQGRITFGSGTRLTVV.

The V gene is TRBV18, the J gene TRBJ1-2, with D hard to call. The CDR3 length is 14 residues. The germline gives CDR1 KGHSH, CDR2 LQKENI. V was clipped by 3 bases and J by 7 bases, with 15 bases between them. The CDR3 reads CASSPKEGIPGYTF. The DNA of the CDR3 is TGTGCCAGCTCACCCAAAGAGGGAATCCCTGGCTACACCTTC. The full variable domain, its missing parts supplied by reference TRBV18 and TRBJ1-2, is NAGVMQNPRHLVRRRGQEARLRCSPMKGHSHVYWYRQLPEEGLKFMVYLQKENIIDESGMPKERFSAEFPKEGPSILRIQQVVRGDSAAYFCASSPKEGIPGYTFGSGTRLTVV.

The CDR3 here is CASSFSGDDYTF. CDR3 DNA sequence: TGTGCCAGCAGCTTTAGCGGGGACGACTACACCTTC. The rearrangement links TRBV11-2 to TRBJ1-2, with D perhaps TRBD1 (5 bases). The CDR3 loop spans 12 amino acids. Germline lookup yields CDR1 SGHAT and CDR2 FQNNGV. V was cut by 3 bases and J by 10 bases, with 12 bases left in between.

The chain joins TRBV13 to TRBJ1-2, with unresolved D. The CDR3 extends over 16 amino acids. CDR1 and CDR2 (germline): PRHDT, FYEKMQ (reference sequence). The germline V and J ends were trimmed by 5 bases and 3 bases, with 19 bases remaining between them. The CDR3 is CASSGGQDPPDYGYTF. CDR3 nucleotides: TGTGCCAGCAGCGGCGGCCAGGATCCCCCTGACTATGGCTACACCTTC.

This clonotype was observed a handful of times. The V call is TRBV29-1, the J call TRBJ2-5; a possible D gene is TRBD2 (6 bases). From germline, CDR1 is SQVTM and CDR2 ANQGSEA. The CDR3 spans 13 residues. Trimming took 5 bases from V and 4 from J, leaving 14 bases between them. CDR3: CSVRPSEGETQYF. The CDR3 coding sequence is TGCAGCGTTAGACCTAGCGAGGGAGAGACCCAGTACTTC.

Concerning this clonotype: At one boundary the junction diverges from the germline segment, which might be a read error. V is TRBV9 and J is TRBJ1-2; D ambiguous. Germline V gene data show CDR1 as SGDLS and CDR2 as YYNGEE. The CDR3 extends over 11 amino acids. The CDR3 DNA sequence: TGTGCCCGCAGCGTAGGGTATGGCTACACCTTC. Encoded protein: CARSVGYGYTF.

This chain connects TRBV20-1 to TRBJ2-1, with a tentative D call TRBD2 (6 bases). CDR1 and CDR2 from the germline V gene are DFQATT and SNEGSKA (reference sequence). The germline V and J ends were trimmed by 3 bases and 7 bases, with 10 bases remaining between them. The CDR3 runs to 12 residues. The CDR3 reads CSASGSSNEQFF. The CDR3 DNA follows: TGCAGTGCTAGCGGGAGTAGTAATGAGCAGTTCTTC.

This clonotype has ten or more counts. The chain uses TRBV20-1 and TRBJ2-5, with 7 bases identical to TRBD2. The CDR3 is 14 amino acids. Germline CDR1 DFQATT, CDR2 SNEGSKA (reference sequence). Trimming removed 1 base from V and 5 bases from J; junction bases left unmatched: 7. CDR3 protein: CSARVAGRGETQYF. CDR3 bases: TGCAGTGCTAGAGTAGCGGGCCGCGGTGAGACCCAGTACTTC.

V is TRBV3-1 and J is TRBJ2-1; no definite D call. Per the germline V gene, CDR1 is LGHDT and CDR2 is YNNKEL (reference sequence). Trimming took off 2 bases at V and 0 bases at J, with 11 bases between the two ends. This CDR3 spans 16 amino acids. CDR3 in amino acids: CASSQYTSSSYNEQFF. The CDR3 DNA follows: TGTGCCAGCAGCCAATACACCTCGAGCTCCTACAATGAGCAGTTCTTC.

The CDR3 reads CASSLADRAYEQYF. The CDR3, as DNA: TGTGCCAGCAGCTTGGCTGACAGGGCATACGAGCAGTACTTC. The rearrangement links TRBV7-8 to TRBJ2-7, with 7 positions matching TRBD1. The V and J ends lost 3 bases and 4 bases, in that order; junction bases with no gene match: 6. The CDR3 is made up of 14 amino acids. Germline CDR1 reads SGHVS; CDR2 reads FQNEAQ.

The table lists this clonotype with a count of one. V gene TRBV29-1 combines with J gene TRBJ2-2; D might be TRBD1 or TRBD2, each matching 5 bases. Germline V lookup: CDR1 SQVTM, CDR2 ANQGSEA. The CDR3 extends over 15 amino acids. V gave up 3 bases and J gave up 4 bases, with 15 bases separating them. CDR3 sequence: CSVDLTRGGTGELFF. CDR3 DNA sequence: TGCAGCGTTGACCTCACTAGGGGCGGCACCGGGGAGCTGTTTTTT.

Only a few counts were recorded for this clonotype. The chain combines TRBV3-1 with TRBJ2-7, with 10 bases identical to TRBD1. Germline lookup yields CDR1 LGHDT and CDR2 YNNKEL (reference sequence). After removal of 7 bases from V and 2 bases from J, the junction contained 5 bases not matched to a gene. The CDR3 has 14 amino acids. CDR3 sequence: CASTGQGGPYEQYF. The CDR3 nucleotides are TGTGCCAGCACAGGACAGGGGGGACCCTACGAGCAGTACTTC.

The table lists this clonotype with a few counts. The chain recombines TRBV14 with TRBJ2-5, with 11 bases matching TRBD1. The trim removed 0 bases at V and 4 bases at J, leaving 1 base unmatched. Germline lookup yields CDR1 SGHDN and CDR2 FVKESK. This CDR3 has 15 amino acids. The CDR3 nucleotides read TGTGCCAGCAGCCAAGATGGGACAGGGGGAGAGACCCAGTACTTC. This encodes CASSQDGTGGETQYF.

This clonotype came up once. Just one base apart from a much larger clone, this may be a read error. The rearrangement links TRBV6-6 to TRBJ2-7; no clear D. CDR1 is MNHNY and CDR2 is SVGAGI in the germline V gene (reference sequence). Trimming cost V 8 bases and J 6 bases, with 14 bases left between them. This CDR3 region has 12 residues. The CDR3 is CASWVHVREQYF. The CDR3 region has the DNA TGTGCCAGCTGGGTTCATGTTCGCGAGCAGTACTTC.

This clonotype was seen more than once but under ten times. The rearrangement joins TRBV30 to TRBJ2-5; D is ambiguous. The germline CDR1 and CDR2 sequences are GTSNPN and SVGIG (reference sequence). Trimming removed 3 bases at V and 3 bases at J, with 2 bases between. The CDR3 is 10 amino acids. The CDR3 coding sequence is TGTGCCTGGAGCAAAGAGACCCAGTACTTC. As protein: CAWSKETQYF.

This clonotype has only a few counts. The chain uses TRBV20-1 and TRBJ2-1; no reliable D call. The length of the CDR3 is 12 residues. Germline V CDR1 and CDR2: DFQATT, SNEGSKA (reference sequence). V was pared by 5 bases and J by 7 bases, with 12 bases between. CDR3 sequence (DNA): TGCAGTGCTGACGACATTACGAATGAGCAGTTCTTC. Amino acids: CSADDITNEQFF.

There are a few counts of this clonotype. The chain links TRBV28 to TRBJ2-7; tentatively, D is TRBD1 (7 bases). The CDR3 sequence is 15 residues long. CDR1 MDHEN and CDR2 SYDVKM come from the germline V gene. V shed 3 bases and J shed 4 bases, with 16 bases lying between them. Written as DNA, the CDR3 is TGTGCCAGCAGTTTTCAGTTCAGGGGGGATTACGAGCAGTACTTC. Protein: CASSFQFRGDYEQYF. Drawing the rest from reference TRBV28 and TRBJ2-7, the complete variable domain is DVKVTQSSRYLVKRTGEKVFLECVQDMDHENMFWYRQDPGLGLRLIYFSYDVKMKEKGDIPEGYSVSREKKERFSLILESASTNQTSMYLCASSFQFRGDYEQYFGPGTRLTVT.

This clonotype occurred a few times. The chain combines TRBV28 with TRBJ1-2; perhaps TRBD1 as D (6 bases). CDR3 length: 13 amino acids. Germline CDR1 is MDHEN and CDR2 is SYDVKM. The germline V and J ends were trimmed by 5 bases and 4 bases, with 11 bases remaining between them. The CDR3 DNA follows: TGTGCCAGCAGTCCACAGGGTACCTATGGCTACACCTTC. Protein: CASSPQGTYGYTF.

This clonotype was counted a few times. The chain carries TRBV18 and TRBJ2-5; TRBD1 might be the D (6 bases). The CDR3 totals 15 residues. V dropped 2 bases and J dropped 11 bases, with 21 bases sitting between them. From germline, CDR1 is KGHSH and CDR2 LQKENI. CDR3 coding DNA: TGTGCCAGCTCACCAACCTCCGGGACAACTGCGGAACAGTACTTC. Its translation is CASSPTSGTTAEQYF.

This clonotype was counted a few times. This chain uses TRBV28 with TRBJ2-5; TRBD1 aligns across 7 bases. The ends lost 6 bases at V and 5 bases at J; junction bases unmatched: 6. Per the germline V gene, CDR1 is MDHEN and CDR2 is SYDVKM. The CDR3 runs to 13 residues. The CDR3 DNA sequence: TGTGCCAGCAGGGAACAGGGGATGGAGACCCAGTACTTC. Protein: CASREQGMETQYF.

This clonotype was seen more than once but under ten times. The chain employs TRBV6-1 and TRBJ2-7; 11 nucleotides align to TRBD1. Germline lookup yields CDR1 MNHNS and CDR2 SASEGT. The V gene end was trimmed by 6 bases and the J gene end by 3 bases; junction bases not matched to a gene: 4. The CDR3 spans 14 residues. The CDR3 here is CASRHGTGGYEQYF. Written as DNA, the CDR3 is TGTGCCAGCAGACACGGGACAGGGGGCTACGAGCAGTACTTC.

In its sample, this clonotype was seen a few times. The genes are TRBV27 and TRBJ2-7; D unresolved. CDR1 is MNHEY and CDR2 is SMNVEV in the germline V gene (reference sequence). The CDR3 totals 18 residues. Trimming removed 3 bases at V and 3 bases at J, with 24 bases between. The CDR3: CASSLKGSLLMAVYEQYF. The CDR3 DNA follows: TGTGCCAGCAGTTTGAAAGGGTCTCTCCTAATGGCCGTCTACGAGCAGTACTTC.

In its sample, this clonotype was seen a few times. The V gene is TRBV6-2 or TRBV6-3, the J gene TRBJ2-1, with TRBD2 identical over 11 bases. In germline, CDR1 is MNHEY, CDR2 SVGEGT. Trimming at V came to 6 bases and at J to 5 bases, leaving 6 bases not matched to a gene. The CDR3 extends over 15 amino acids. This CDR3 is CASSHGTSGNNEQFF. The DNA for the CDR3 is TGTGCCAGCAGCCACGGGACTAGCGGCAACAATGAGCAGTTCTTC.

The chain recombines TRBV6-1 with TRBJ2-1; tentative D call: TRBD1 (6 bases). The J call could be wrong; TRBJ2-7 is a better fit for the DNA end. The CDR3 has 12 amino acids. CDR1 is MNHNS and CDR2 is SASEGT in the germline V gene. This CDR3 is CASSAAGDEQYF. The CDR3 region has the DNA TGTGCCAGCAGTGCCGCAGGGGATGAGCAGTACTTC.

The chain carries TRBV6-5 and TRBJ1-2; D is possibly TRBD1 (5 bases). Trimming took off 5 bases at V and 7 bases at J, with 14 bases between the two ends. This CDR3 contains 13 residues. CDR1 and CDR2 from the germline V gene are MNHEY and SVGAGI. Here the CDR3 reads CASSLPGLFGYTF. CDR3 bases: TGTGCCAGCAGTCTTCCAGGGCTGTTTGGCTACACCTTC.

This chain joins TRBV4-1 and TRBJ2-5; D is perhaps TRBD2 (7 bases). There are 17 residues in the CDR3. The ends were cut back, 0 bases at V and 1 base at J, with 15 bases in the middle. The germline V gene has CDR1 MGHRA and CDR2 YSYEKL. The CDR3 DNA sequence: TGCGCCAGCAGCCAAGAAGGGAGGGGGTCGTTCCAAGAGACCCAGTACTTC. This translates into CASSQEGRGSFQETQYF.

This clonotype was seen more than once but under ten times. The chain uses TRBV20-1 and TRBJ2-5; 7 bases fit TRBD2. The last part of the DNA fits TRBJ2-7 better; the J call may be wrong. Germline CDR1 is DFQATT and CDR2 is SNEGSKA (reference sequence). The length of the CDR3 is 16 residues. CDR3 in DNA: TGCAGTGCTAGAGATCAGGGCGGGAGTAGGACCTACGAGCAGTACTTC. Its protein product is CSARDQGGSRTYEQYF.

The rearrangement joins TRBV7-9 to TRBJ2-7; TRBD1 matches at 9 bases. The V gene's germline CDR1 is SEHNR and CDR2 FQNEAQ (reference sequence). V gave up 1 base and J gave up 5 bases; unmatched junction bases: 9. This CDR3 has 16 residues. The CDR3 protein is CASSLGGGTGNDEQYF. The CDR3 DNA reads TGTGCCAGCAGCTTAGGTGGGGGGACAGGGAACGACGAGCAGTACTTC. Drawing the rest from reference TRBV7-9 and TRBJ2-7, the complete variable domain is DTGVSQNPRHKITKRGQNVTFRCDPISEHNRLYWYRQTLGQGPEFLTYFQNEAQLEKSRLLSDRFSAERPKGSFSTLEIQRTEQGDSAMYLCASSLGGGTGNDEQYFGPGTRLTVT.